The rows below give T cell receptor beta chains drawn from one sample of a study of blood T cell repertoires in COVID-19. The assay was immunoSEQ multiplex PCR, and TCRdb's table has in-frame clones only and misses some. This repertoire shows about 280,000 clones, roughly 80% found once; its top ten account for around 5%. Specimen: PBMCs or T cells enriched from blood (not recorded which). The receptor set was obtained from a man aged 35 to 55 who had been exposed to COVID-19. Each CDR3 is given with its conserved first and last residue. Fields, in order: J gene, V gene, clone size, CDR3 protein. Clone size is given for some rows only: seen once, a few or many times, or a class if the clone is expanded.

>TRBJ2-1|TRBV9|-
CASSSRGSYNEQFF
>TRBJ2-1|TRBV27|few
CASTHPGTGGHNEQFF
>TRBJ2-1|TRBV20-1|-
CSASSGSRSNEQFF
>TRBJ2-7|TRBV18|-
CASSLGSLYEQYF
>TRBJ2-1|TRBV7-2|-
CASSFSGRNNEQFF
>TRBJ1-3|TRBV2|-
CASRAYRLGNTIYF
>TRBJ1-1|TRBV7-8|-
CASTGDRGPEAFF
>TRBJ1-2|TRBV19|few
CASFNRGGYGYTF
>TRBJ1-5|TRBV10-1|-
CASSEYWTGLDQPQHF
>TRBJ2-7|TRBV2|-
CASVLGQDPKYEQYF
>TRBJ2-3|TRBV11-1|-
CASSTRTGGSTDTQYF
>TRBJ2-6|TRBV2|-
CASSEAIKKGLAGANVLTF
>TRBJ1-5|TRBV5-4|-
CASSLGGTQDQPQHF
>TRBJ1-2|TRBV7-9|-
CASSLQGTYGYTF
>TRBJ2-1|TRBV5-6|few
CASRIRRYNEQFF
>TRBJ2-6|TRBV18|few
CASSPQGAGSSGANVLTF
>TRBJ1-5|TRBV18|-
CASSPSDRVQPQHF
>TRBJ1-2|TRBV2|-
CATHRQGFGGYTF
>TRBJ1-1|TRBV2|-
CASSEGRGTEAFF